These 5 T cell receptor beta chains originate from one sample sequenced in a study of cytomegalovirus exposure and HLA in healthy donors. Primers for the PCR totalled 60 Vbeta and 13 Jbeta. Measured with immunoSEQ multiplex PCR; TCRdb has only the in-frame clones, and not every one. The sample gives around 210,000 clones, 80% to 90% of which show up once; 0.24% is in the top ten. Specimen: PBMCs. The receptors originated from a girl aged 2-10 years in good health and CMV-seronegative.

The chain employs TRBV13 and TRBJ2-1; possibly TRBD2 for D (5 bases). Trimming removed 2 bases at V and 2 bases at J, with 7 bases between. Germline V gene sequence: CDR1 PRHDT, CDR2 FYEKMQ (reference sequence). The CDR3 is 14 amino acids. In DNA, the CDR3 is TGTGCCAGCAGCTTAACGAGGGCCTACAATGAGCAGTTCTTC. It codes for CASSLTRAYNEQFF.

The rearrangement links TRBV21-1 to TRBJ2-7; the table's D call TRBD2 went unverified against the DNA. TRBV21-1 is assigned pseudogene status. The CDR3 consists of 15 residues. The CDR3 DNA reads TGTGCCGCCGCCGACTCCATCACGCTGCCCTACGAGCAGTACTTC. Translated: CAAADSITLPYEQYF.

CDR3 coding DNA: TGTGCCACCCGACCAGGGGGCTCCAAGAGCTCTGGGGCCAACGTCCTGACTTTC. Its translation is CATRPGGSKSSGANVLTF. The rearrangement links TRBV15 to TRBJ2-6, with TRBD1 matching 8 bases. The CDR3 runs 18 residues. Germline V lookup: CDR1 LNHNV, CDR2 YYDKDF (reference sequence). The ends lost 8 bases at V and 0 bases at J; junction bases unmatched: 12. Complete variable domain (other parts from reference TRBV15 and TRBJ2-6): DAMVIQNPRYQVTQFGKPVTLSCSQTLNHNVMYWYQQKSSQAPKLLFHYYDKDFNNEADTPDNFQSRRPNTSFCFLDIRSPGLGDTAMYLCATRPGGSKSSGANVLTFGAGSRLTVL.

The gene calls are TRBV19 and TRBJ2-2; D not certain. The CDR3 has 15 residues. The V and J ends lost 10 bases and 3 bases respectively, with 18 bases between them. CDR1 LNHDA and CDR2 SQIVND come from the germline V gene (reference sequence). CDR3 residues: CATTDGGRYTGELFF. The CDR3 DNA sequence: TGTGCCACCACCGACGGCGGAAGATACACCGGGGAGCTGTTTTTT.

The J gene is TRBJ1-2, the V gene TRBV10-1; D not certain. V dropped 9 bases and J dropped 0 bases, with 8 bases sitting between them. The CDR3 runs 12 residues. The germline V gene has CDR1 WNHNN and CDR2 SYGVQD (reference sequence). This CDR3 is CARGTANYGYTF. Written as DNA, the CDR3 is TGCGCCAGAGGAACAGCTAACTATGGCTACACCTTC.